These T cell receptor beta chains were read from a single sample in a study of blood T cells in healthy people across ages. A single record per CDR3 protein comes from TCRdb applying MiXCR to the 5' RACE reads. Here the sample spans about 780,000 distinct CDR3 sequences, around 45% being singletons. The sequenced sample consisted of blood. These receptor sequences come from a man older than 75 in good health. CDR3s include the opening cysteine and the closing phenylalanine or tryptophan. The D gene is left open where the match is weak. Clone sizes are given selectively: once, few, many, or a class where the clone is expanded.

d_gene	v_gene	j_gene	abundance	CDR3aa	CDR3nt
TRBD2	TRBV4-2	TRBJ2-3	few	CASSQEAGTDTQYF	TGTGCCAGCAGTCAAGAAGCGGGGACAGATACGCAGTATTTT
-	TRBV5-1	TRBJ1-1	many	CASSHTPGPQNTEAFF	TGCGCCAGCAGCCATACGCCGGGCCCACAAAACACTGAAGCTTTCTTT
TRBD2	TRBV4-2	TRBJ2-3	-	CASSQGSSGSTDTQYF	TGTGCCAGCAGCCAAGGGTCTAGCGGGAGCACAGATACGCAGTATTTT
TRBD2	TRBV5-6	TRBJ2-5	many	CASSQRVAGSRETQYF	TGTGCCAGCAGCCAGCGAGTAGCGGGGAGCCGAGAGACCCAGTACTTC
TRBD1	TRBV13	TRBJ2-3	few	CASSPLGTADTQYF	TGTGCCAGCAGCCCACTCGGGACAGCAGATACGCAGTATTTT
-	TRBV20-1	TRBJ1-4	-	CSATGGVPVDEKLFF	TGCAGTGCTACGGGGGGGGTCCCCGTGGATGAAAAACTGTTTTTT
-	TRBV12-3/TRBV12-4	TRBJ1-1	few	CASSTRIGRGTEAFF	TGTGCCAGCAGTACCCGGATAGGACGGGGAACTGAAGCTTTCTTT
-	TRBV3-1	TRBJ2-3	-	CASSPRGGRDTQYF	TGTGCCAGCAGCCCCCGAGGAGGGCGAGATACGCAGTATTTT
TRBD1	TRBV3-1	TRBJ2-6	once	CASSQRGQVYSGANVLTF	TGTGCCAGCAGCCAAAGGGGACAGGTGTATTCTGGGGCCAACGTCCTGACTTTC
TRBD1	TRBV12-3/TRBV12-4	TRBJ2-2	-	CASSHTDRASGELFF	TGTGCCAGCAGCCATACCGACAGGGCCTCCGGGGAGCTGTTTTTT
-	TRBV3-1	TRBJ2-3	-	CASSPYGLARQYF	TGTGCCAGCAGCCCATACGGACTCGCTAGGCAGTATTTT
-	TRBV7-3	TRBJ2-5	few	CASSLLGSRGETQYF	TGTGCCAGCAGCTTACTAGGTTCTAGGGGGGAGACCCAGTACTTC
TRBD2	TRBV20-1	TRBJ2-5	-	CSAYGLAGAETQYF	TGCAGTGCGTATGGGCTAGCGGGAGCCGAGACCCAGTACTTC
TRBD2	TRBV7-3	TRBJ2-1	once	CASSAGTSGGKYKEQFF	TGTGCCAGCAGCGCAGGGACTAGCGGAGGCAAGTACAAAGAGCAGTTCTTC
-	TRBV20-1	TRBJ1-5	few	CSASWVVGNQPQHF	TGCAGTGCTAGTTGGGTTGTCGGCAATCAGCCCCAGCATTTT
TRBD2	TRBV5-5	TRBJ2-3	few	CASSYLAGYTDTQYF	TGTGCCAGCAGCTACCTAGCGGGGTACACAGATACGCAGTATTTT
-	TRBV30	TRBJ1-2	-	CAWSGRGDYGYTF	TGTGCCTGGAGTGGCCGGGGGGACTATGGCTACACCTTC
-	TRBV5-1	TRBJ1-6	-	CASSLGETAGSPLHF	TGCGCCAGCAGCTTGGGGGAAACAGCAGGTTCACCCCTCCACTTT
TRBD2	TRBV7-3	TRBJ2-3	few	CASSLTGLAGVSSDTQYF	TGTGCCAGCAGCTTAACGGGCCTAGCGGGAGTCTCTTCAGATACGCAGTATTTT
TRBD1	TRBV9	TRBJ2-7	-	CASSNRQGLVYEQYF	TGTGCCAGCAGCAATAGACAGGGGCTCGTCTACGAGCAGTACTTC
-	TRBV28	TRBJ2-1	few	CASSSRGGSYNEQFF	TGTGCCAGCAGTTCGCGCGGAGGCTCCTACAATGAGCAGTTCTTC
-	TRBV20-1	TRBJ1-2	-	CSARVELGYTF	TGCAGTGCTAGAGTAGAGTTGGGCTACACCTTC
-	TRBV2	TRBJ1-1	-	CASSERVRGEAFF	TGTGCCAGCAGTGAAAGGGTAAGGGGTGAAGCTTTCTTT
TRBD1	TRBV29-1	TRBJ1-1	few	CSVDNGQGGTEAFF	TGCAGCGTTGATAATGGACAGGGTGGGACTGAAGCTTTCTTT
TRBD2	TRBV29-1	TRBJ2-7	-	CSVAAGERYEQYF	TGCAGCGTTGCCGCGGGAGAACGGTACGAGCAGTACTTC
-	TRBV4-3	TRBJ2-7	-	CASSQRSWKRGYF	TGCGCCAGCAGCCAAAGGTCGTGGAAAAGAGGGTACTTC
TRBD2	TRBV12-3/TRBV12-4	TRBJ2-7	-	CASSLTSGVREQYF	TGTGCCAGCAGCCTGACTAGCGGAGTTAGGGAGCAGTACTTC
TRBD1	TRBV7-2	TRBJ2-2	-	CASSQTKQGAVGELFF	TGTGCCAGCAGCCAAACCAAACAGGGGGCGGTCGGGGAGCTGTTTTTT
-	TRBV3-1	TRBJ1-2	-	CASSQAGSPGYTF	TGTGCCAGCAGCCAAGCGGGATCCCCAGGCTACACCTTC
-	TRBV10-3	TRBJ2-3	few	CAISDPQERLTDTQYF	TGTGCCATCAGTGATCCCCAGGAGCGTCTCACAGATACGCAGTATTTT
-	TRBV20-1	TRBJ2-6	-	CSASPGALGANVLTF	TGCAGTGCTAGCCCGGGGGCGCTTGGGGCCAACGTCCTGACTTTC
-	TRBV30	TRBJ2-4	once	CAWSRGDKNIQYF	TGTGCCTGGAGTCGGGGAGACAAAAACATTCAGTACTTC
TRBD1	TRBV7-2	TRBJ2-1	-	CASSLGIGQAYNEQFF	TGTGCCAGCAGCTTAGGAATAGGACAGGCGTACAATGAGCAGTTCTTC
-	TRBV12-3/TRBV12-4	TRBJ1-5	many	CASSFSNQPQHF	TGTGCCAGCAGTTTTAGCAATCAGCCCCAGCATTTT
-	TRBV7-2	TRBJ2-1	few	CASSPWESNNEQFF	TGTGCCAGCAGCCCCTGGGAATCGAACAATGAGCAGTTCTTC
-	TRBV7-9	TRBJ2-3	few	CASSFGGMIDTQYF	TGTGCCAGCAGCTTTGGCGGGATGATAGATACGCAGTATTTT